This T cell receptor beta chain came from a study of blood T cell repertoires in COVID-19. At the level of the study: The study drew acute and convalescent COVID-19 samples from the United States, Italy and Spain. Nucleic acid was either cDNA or gDNA, and it came from T cells, B-cell-depleted T cells, or PBMCs.

The authors' processing: The authors estimated nucleated cell counts from reference gene primer amplification. Here immunoSEQ multiplex PCR was the method, and the copy in TCRdb shows in-frame clones only, minus some. V, J and clone size reflect that table, while D and trimming were determined from the DNA. The sample contains about 430,000 clones, 88% of which appear only once. Those enrolled, adults aged roughly 18 to 95 years, came from some 23 US areas. Per the germline V gene, CDR1 is SGHNT and CDR2 is YYREEE (reference sequence). The junction had 11 bases not matched to a gene; V was cut back by 4 bases and J by 0 bases. The CDR3 loop spans 17 amino acids.

The receptor was derived from a woman aged 25 to 45 with acute COVID-19. Material: PBMCs or T cells enriched from blood (not recorded which). The V call is TRBV5-4, the J call TRBJ1-1, with TRBD1 identical over 8 bases. CDR3 in DNA: TGTGCCAGCAGCACACAACACAGGGGGGCCCTGAACACTGAAGCTTTCTTT. Its protein product is CASSTQHRGALNTEAFF.